The 27 T cell receptor beta chains reported below all come from one sample, sequenced in a study of CD8 T cells in ankylosing spondylitis. Study-level results: Typical of ankylosing spondylitis blood, it appeared, was a TCR beta motif of eight highly homologous variants.

Via MiXCR, TCRdb re-called the 5' RACE reads, giving one row per CDR3 protein. Among about 330,000 distinct CDR3 sequences listed, under 8.5% were seen once. No antigens are known for them. The sequenced sample consisted of blood, either unsorted or a sorted T cell fraction (not recorded which). Receptors were obtained from a male donor with ankylosing spondylitis.

This clonotype was observed at least ten times. This chain links TRBV5-1 with TRBJ1-3; 10 bases agree with TRBD1. The CDR3 has 19 amino acids. The ends lost 4 bases at V and 0 bases at J; junction bases unmatched: 13. Germline lookup yields CDR1 SGHRS and CDR2 YFSETQ. The CDR3 region has the DNA TGCGCCAGCAGCCTTCGGCCGGGACAGGGGATGAGCTCTGGAAACACCATATATTTT. Translation gives CASSLRPGQGMSSGNTIYF.

This clonotype has a count of ten or more. In nucleotides, the CDR3 is TGTGCCAGCAGCTCACGGGGGACAGGGAACTATGGCTACACCTTC. This codes for CASSSRGTGNYGYTF. This chain connects TRBV25-1 to TRBJ1-2, with 9 bases fitting TRBD1. There are 15 residues in the CDR3. V trimming: 6 bases; J trimming: 2 bases; junction bases outside the gene matches: 7. CDR1 MGHDK and CDR2 SYGVNS come from the germline V gene.

Only a few counts were recorded for this clonotype. The chain uses TRBV11-1 and TRBJ2-7; TRBD1 matches 8 bases. Germline CDR1 reads SGHAT; CDR2 reads FQDESV (reference sequence). V lost 5 bases and J lost 3; bases outside the gene matches: 3. The CDR3 loop spans 13 amino acids. The CDR3 DNA sequence: TGTGCCAGCAGCAGGGGGACAGGCTACGAGCAGTACTTC. Translated, it gives CASSRGTGYEQYF. The whole variable domain, remainder taken from reference TRBV11-1 and TRBJ2-7, is EAEVAQSPRYKITEKSQAVAFWCDPISGHATLYWYRQILGQGPELLVQFQDESVVDDSQLPKDRFSAERLKGVDSTLKIQPAELGDSAMYLCASSRGTGYEQYFGPGTRLTVT.

This clonotype was detected a few times. The chain employs TRBV28 and TRBJ2-3; TRBD1 matches at 9 bases. The CDR3 sequence is 15 residues long. Trimming took 6 bases from V and 1 from J; bases not matched to a gene: 5. Germline-derived CDR1 and CDR2 are MDHEN and SYDVKM. The CDR3 coding sequence is TGTGCCAGCAGAGATACAGGGGGCCGCACAGATACGCAGTATTTT. Its protein is CASRDTGGRTDTQYF.

The chain uses TRBV6-1 and TRBJ2-5, with 9 bases fitting TRBD1. V lost 5 bases to trimming and J lost 5 bases; unmatched junction nucleotides: 9. The germline gives CDR1 MNHNS, CDR2 SASEGT. The CDR3 has 15 residues. Here the CDR3 DNA reads TGTGCCAGCAGTCGACGGGACAGGGTCGTCGAGACCCAGTACTTC. Its protein is CASSRRDRVVETQYF.

The V call is TRBV5-6, the J call TRBJ2-7, with 14 bases lining up with TRBD2. The CDR3 contains 15 residues. Germline V gene data show CDR1 as SGHDT and CDR2 as YYEEEE. V was pared by 4 bases and J by 2 bases, with 2 bases of the junction left unmatched. The chain's CDR3 is CASSRLAGGTYEQYF. The CDR3 coding sequence is TGTGCCAGCAGCCGACTAGCGGGAGGGACCTACGAGCAGTACTTC.

The V and J genes are TRBV7-2 and TRBJ2-6, with D possibly TRBD1 on 5 matching bases. Trimming shortened V by 2 bases and J by 3 bases, and 8 bases separated the two germline ends. The CDR3 consists of 15 residues. From germline, CDR1 is SGHTA and CDR2 FQGNSA. CDR3 protein: CASSLSGLGANVLTF. CDR3 nucleotide sequence: TGTGCCAGCAGCTTATCAGGGCTTGGGGCCAACGTCCTGACTTTC.

This clonotype was seen ten or more times. The chain joins TRBV29-1 to TRBJ2-7; D not resolved. The germline gives CDR1 SQVTM, CDR2 ANQGSEA. The CDR3 totals 12 residues. Trimming took off 6 bases at V and 6 bases at J, with 15 bases between the two ends. The CDR3 loop is CSVLTPSGEQYF. The CDR3 DNA follows: TGCAGCGTGTTAACCCCCTCTGGCGAGCAGTACTTC.

This rearrangement joins TRBV5-4 to TRBJ2-5; 9 bases match TRBD1. J was trimmed by 5 bases and V by 0 bases; bases with no gene match: 8. There are 16 residues in the CDR3. Germline lookup yields CDR1 SGHNT and CDR2 YYREEE (reference sequence). CDR3 region: CASSLGTGGVYETQYF. The DNA of the CDR3 is TGTGCCAGCAGCTTGGGAACAGGGGGCGTGTACGAGACCCAGTACTTC.

Many counts were recorded for this clonotype. The chain is built from TRBV12-3 or TRBV12-4 and TRBJ2-1; 9 positions agree with TRBD2. The CDR3 spans 19 residues. The V segment lost 6 bases and the J segment 0 bases; nucleotides outside the gene matches: 15. The CDR3 here is CASSSTSGALMSSYNEQFF. The CDR3 DNA reads as TGTGCCAGCAGCTCGACTAGCGGAGCCTTAATGAGCTCCTACAATGAGCAGTTCTTC.

This clonotype was observed a few times. The chain is built from TRBV5-1 and TRBJ2-5; D uncertain. In germline, CDR1 is SGHRS, CDR2 YFSETQ. The CDR3 is made up of 14 amino acids. Trimming stripped 2 bases from V and 2 bases from J, with 10 bases between. The CDR3 loop is CASSFDPLQETQYF. Here the CDR3 DNA reads TGCGCCAGCAGCTTTGACCCCCTTCAAGAGACCCAGTACTTC.

The chain has TRBV30 and TRBJ2-1; TRBD2 might be the D (6 bases). Trimming stripped 1 base from V and 11 bases from J, with 15 bases between. CDR3 length: 13 amino acids. In germline, CDR1 is GTSNPN, CDR2 SVGIG (reference sequence). The CDR3 DNA reads TGTGCCTGGAGTGCGGGCGGGATCGGGCAGCAGTTCTTC. Its translation is CAWSAGGIGQQFF.

This clonotype came up a few times. This chain connects TRBV19 to TRBJ1-5, with D possibly being TRBD1 (5 bases). Looked up from germline, CDR1 is LNHDA and CDR2 is SQIVND (reference sequence). There are 15 residues in the CDR3. V was cut by 6 bases and J by 5 bases, with 17 bases left in between. The chain's CDR3 is CASSGLRVLYQPQHF. CDR3 sequence (DNA): TGTGCCAGTAGCGGACTCAGGGTACTCTATCAGCCCCAGCATTTT.

This clonotype was picked up many times. This sequence joins TRBV28 and TRBJ2-2; weak D call: TRBD2 (5 bases). Per germline, CDR1 MDHEN and CDR2 SYDVKM. CDR3 length: 13 amino acids. V was cut by 7 bases and J by 3 bases, with 9 bases left in between. The CDR3 loop is CASTKGDTGELFF. DNA for the CDR3: TGTGCCAGCACTAAGGGAGACACCGGGGAGCTGTTTTTT.

This clonotype showed up just a few times. This chain links TRBV15 with TRBJ2-1, with 14 positions matching TRBD2. The length of the CDR3 is 21 residues. The germline CDR1 and CDR2 sequences are LNHNV and YYDKDF (reference sequence). Unmatched junction bases numbered 10, after V lost 0 bases and J lost 0 bases. The CDR3 loop is CATSRDWEGLAGAGSYNEQFF. The CDR3 coding sequence is TGTGCCACCAGCAGAGATTGGGAGGGACTAGCGGGAGCAGGCTCCTACAATGAGCAGTTCTTC.

Many counts were recorded for this clonotype. The chain links TRBV9 to TRBJ2-2; D unresolved. Germline CDR1 reads SGDLS; CDR2 reads YYNGEE. CDR3 length: 14 amino acids. Trimming pared 1 base from V and 5 bases from J, leaving 9 bases between. Here the CDR3 reads CASSVNMVTGELFF. The CDR3 DNA reads as TGTGCCAGCAGCGTAAACATGGTTACCGGGGAGCTGTTTTTT. The full variable domain, in which reference TRBV9 and TRBJ2-2 provide the parts outside the CDR3, is DSGVTQTPKHLITATGQRVTLRCSPRSGDLSVYWYQQSLDQGLQFLIQYYNGEERAKGNILERFSAQQFPDLHSELNLSSLELGDSALYFCASSVNMVTGELFFGEGSRLTVL.

This clonotype was seen many times. This chain uses TRBV5-1 with TRBJ2-7; 10 bases align to TRBD1. The CDR3 is made up of 14 amino acids. CDR1 and CDR2 from the germline V gene are SGHRS and YFSETQ. V lost 0 bases and J lost 3; bases outside the gene matches: 0. The CDR3 region is CASSLGDRGYEQYF. DNA of the CDR3: TGCGCCAGCAGCTTGGGGGACAGGGGCTACGAGCAGTACTTC. The full variable domain, completed using reference TRBV5-1 and TRBJ2-7, is KAGVTQTPRYLIKTRGQQVTLSCSPISGHRSVSWYQQTPGQGLQFLFEYFSETQRNKGNFPGRFSGRQFSNSRSEMNVSTLELGDSALYLCASSLGDRGYEQYFGPGTRLTVT.

The V gene is TRBV27, the J gene TRBJ2-1, with 7 bases matching TRBD1. CDR1 and CDR2 (germline): MNHEY, SMNVEV (reference sequence). V was clipped by 7 bases and J by 0 bases; unmatched bases: 6. CDR3 length: 15 residues. The CDR3 nucleotides read TGTGCCAGCAATCCGACAGGGATCTCCTACAATGAGCAGTTCTTC. Translation: CASNPTGISYNEQFF.

In this sample, this clonotype turned up many times. The chain is built from TRBV12-3 or TRBV12-4 and TRBJ2-1; TRBD2 aligns across 9 bases. The CDR3 is made up of 15 amino acids. J gave up 8 bases and V 6 bases, and 11 bases lay outside the gene matches. Here the CDR3 DNA reads TGTGCCAGCAGCAGACTAGCGGCCCCTAAGGATGAGCAGTTCTTC. As protein: CASSRLAAPKDEQFF.

This chain links TRBV20-1 with TRBJ2-1, with 9 bases that match TRBD2. With V trimmed by 6 bases and J by 6 bases, 6 bases remained unmatched. CDR1 and CDR2 from the germline V gene are DFQATT and SNEGSKA (reference sequence). This CDR3 spans 13 amino acids. The CDR3, as DNA: TGCAGTGCCCCGACTAGCGGAGCCAATGAGCAGTTCTTC. Encoded protein: CSAPTSGANEQFF.

This clonotype was recorded a few times. This chain uses TRBV9 with TRBJ2-7, with 10 positions matching TRBD1. The V and J ends lost 7 bases and 9 bases, in that order; junction bases with no gene match: 13. Germline-derived CDR1 and CDR2 are SGDLS and YYNGEE. This CDR3 spans 14 amino acids. Here the CDR3 reads CASEKTGGQGVQYF. As DNA, the CDR3 is TGTGCCAGCGAGAAAACCGGAGGACAGGGGGTGCAGTACTTC.

This clonotype has ten or more counts. The V and J genes are TRBV3-1 and TRBJ2-7, with D uncertain. Trimming took 1 base from V and 3 from J, leaving 7 bases between them. This CDR3 is 13 amino acids long. Per the germline V gene, CDR1 is LGHDT and CDR2 is YNNKEL (reference sequence). The CDR3 coding sequence is TGTGCCAGCAGCCAAGGCTCTCTCTACGAGCAGTACTTC. It translates to CASSQGSLYEQYF.

The genes are TRBV6-1 and TRBJ1-2; TRBD1 agrees at 7 bases. The CDR3 length is 15 residues. V was clipped by 1 base and J by 5 bases; unmatched bases: 7. From germline, CDR1 is MNHNS and CDR2 SASEGT. The CDR3 DNA reads as TGTGCCAGCAGTGAAGGAGCAGGGGGTTTATATGGCTACACCTTC. It codes for CASSEGAGGLYGYTF.

The genes are TRBV6-5 and TRBJ1-2; 7 bases line up with TRBD1. The V gene's germline CDR1 is MNHEY and CDR2 SVGAGI. The CDR3 is made up of 16 amino acids. Unmatched junction bases numbered 11, after V lost 0 bases and J lost 7 bases. The CDR3 sequence is CASSYSGIQGGSGYTF. The CDR3 coding sequence is TGTGCCAGCAGTTACTCGGGAATTCAGGGGGGCAGTGGCTACACCTTC.

The chain employs TRBV5-1 and TRBJ2-7; D is possibly TRBD2 (6 bases). Germline CDR1 and CDR2: SGHRS and YFSETQ. There are 15 residues in the CDR3. The V and J ends lost 0 bases and 3 bases respectively, with 13 bases between them. The CDR3 DNA reads as TGCGCCAGCAGCTTGGTAGGGACGGGAGTCTACGAGCAGTACTTC. It is translated as CASSLVGTGVYEQYF.

The genes are TRBV2 and TRBJ2-1; 7 bases are shared with TRBD2. Germline CDR1 SNHLY, CDR2 FYNNEI. The CDR3 is 15 amino acids. The ends lost 6 bases at V and 6 bases at J; junction bases unmatched: 11. CDR3 DNA sequence: TGTGCCAGCAGCCTACGGACGGGAGGTTTCAATGAGCAGTTCTTC. Translated, it gives CASSLRTGGFNEQFF. The complete variable domain, with remaining parts taken from reference TRBV2 and TRBJ2-1, reads EPEVTQTPSHQVTQMGQEVILRCVPISNHLYFYWYRQILGQKVEFLVSFYNNEISEKSEIFDDQFSVERPDGSNFTLKIRSTKLEDSAMYFCASSLRTGGFNEQFFGPGTRLTVL.

This clonotype was seen only a few times. The chain has TRBV10-3 and TRBJ2-1; D is undetermined. Between the trimmed V and J ends, which lost 10 bases and 0 bases, there was a span of 16 bases. This CDR3 is 15 amino acids long. CDR1 ENHRY and CDR2 SYGVKD come from the germline V gene. The CDR3 DNA reads as TGTGCCACCGTAGCCGAGAGGAGCTCCTACAATGAGCAGTTCTTC. Protein sequence: CATVAERSSYNEQFF.